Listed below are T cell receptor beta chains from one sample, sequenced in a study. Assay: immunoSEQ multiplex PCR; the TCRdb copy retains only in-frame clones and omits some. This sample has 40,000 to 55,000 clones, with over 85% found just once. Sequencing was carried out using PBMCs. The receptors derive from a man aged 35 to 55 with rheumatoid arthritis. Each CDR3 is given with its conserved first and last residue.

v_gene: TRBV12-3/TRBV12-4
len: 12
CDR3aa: CASSFPRGALHF

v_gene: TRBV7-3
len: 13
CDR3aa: CASSITRGNEQFF

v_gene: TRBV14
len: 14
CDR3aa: CASSQNGVPYRYTF

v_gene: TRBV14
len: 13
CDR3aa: CASSQVRGPEAFF

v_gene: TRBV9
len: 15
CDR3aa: CASSATAGDNQPQHF

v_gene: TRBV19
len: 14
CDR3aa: CASRGGAVSGEQYF

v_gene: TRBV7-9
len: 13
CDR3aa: CASSHQGADTQYF

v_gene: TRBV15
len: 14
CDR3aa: CATSRDLGQRIQYF

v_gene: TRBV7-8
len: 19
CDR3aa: CASSPPRGSQSSYNSPLHF

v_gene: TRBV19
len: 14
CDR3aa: CASSIGKLNTEAFF

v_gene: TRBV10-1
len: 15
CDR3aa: CASSEGAGRAYEQYF

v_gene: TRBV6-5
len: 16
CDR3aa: CASSYLPPGGNTEAFF

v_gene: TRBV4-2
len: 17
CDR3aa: CASSHGSDRALIYEQYF

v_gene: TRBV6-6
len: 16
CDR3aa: CASSYSKAVSNQPQHF

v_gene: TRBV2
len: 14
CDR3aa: CASKGRATNEKLFF

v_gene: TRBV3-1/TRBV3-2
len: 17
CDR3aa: CASSRPGLAGSGAEQFF

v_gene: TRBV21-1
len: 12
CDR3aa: CASSNPTDEAFF

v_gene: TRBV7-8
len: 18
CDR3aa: CASSARTGVDSGANVLTF

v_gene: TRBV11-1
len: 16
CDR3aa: CASSYTGWDMNTEAFF

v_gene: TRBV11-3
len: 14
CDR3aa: CASSGTPIGNEQFF

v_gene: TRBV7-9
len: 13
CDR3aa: CASSFSTTYGYTF

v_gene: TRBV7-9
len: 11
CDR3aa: CASSLGHGYTF

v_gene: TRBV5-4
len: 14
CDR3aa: CASSSWGLTYEQYF

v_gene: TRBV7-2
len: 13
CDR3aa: CASSLGTPREQFF

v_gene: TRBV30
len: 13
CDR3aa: CAWSATGLAGRFF

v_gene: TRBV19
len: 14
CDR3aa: CASSIRGSGNTIYF

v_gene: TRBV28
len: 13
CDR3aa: CASSFGGTYGYTF

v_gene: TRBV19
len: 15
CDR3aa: CASSQTRALRNTIYF

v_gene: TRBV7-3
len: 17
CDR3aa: CASSLLDSTSYNSPLHF

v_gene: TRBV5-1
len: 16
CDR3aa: CASSYGGSGINDEQYF

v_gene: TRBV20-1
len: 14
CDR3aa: CSASSGPPSTEAFF

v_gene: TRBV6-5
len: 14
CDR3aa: CASSYWQMNTEAFF

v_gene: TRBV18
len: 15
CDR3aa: CASSPDRSSGNTIYF

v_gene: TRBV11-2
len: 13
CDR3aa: CASSAEGADTQYF

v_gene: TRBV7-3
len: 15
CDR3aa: CATTPPGARTGELFF

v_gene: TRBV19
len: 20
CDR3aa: CASRHPGTGGAGPGANVLTF

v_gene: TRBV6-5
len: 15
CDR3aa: CASSYGDSRNYEQYF

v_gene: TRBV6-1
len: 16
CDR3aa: CASSDVGLPGGIEQFF

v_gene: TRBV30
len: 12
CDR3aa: CAWSLQSTEAFF

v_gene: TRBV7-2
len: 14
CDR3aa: CASSLGGQTSGYTF

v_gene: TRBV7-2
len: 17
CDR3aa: CASSPWTSGSDHNEQFF